Each of the 26 T cell receptor beta chains below was sequenced from the same sample in a study of T cells expressing NK-cell markers. From its re-call of the 5' RACE reads, TCRdb lists each CDR3 protein once, without DNA. The sample has roughly 160,000 distinct CDR3 sequences. Sequencing used blood T cells: a sorted CD56 or NKG2C T cell subset, CD4+ or CD8+ T cells, or bulk PBMC T cells (not recorded which). Every receptor here comes from a man aged 18 to 69 in good health.

This chain links TRBV2 with TRBJ1-5. The CDR3 extends over 14 amino acids. Germline CDR1 SNHLY, CDR2 FYNNEI. This CDR3 reads CASSALAGNQPQHF.

The V and J genes are TRBV5-4 and TRBJ2-5. In germline, CDR1 is SGHNT, CDR2 YYREEE (reference sequence). This CDR3 has 14 amino acids. CDR3 in amino acids: CASSLALAEETQYF.

The rearrangement joins TRBV7-9 to TRBJ2-1. Germline V lookup: CDR1 SEHNR, CDR2 FQNEAQ (reference sequence). This CDR3 has 15 residues. CDR3: CASSSGRDSYNEQFF.

The chain uses TRBV6-1 and TRBJ1-2. The germline gives CDR1 MNHNS, CDR2 SASEGT. The CDR3 has 14 amino acids. CDR3 amino acids: CASSGPSSNYGYTF.

The chain employs TRBV12-3 or TRBV12-4 and TRBJ2-3; TCRdb lists TRBD1, though no DNA is available to test this call. The CDR3 spans 16 residues. CDR3 in amino acids: CASSFPQGASTDTQYF.

The CDR3 reads CASSRSGEGAGEQFF. The genes are TRBV14 and TRBJ2-1; TCRdb lists TRBD1, though no DNA is available to test this call. Per the germline V gene, CDR1 is SGHDN and CDR2 is FVKESK. The CDR3 totals 15 residues.

The chain links TRBV20-1 to TRBJ1-2; TCRdb names TRBD1, which stays unverified in the absence of DNA. The CDR3 totals 13 residues. The germline CDR1 and CDR2 sequences are DFQATT and SNEGSKA (reference sequence). The chain's CDR3 is CSAPTGGAYGYTF.

The rearrangement uses TRBV20-1 and TRBJ2-2. CDR3 length: 11 amino acids. Germline loops: CDR1 DFQATT, CDR2 SNEGSKA (reference sequence). The CDR3: CSVREYGELFF.

This chain connects TRBV12-3 or TRBV12-4 to TRBJ2-3; TCRdb picks TRBD1, but there is no DNA to check that call. The CDR3 runs to 14 residues. This CDR3 reads CASTADRGADTQYF.

The rearrangement joins TRBV7-8 to TRBJ1-2; TCRdb lists TRBD1, though no DNA is available to test this call. The CDR3 extends over 15 amino acids. Germline V CDR1 and CDR2: SGHVS, FQNEAQ. The CDR3 reads CASSWIQGSNYGYTF.

The genes are TRBV25-1 and TRBJ1-2; TCRdb's assignment of TRBD1 cannot be checked, as there is no DNA. The germline CDR1 and CDR2 sequences are MGHDK and SYGVNS. The CDR3 loop spans 12 amino acids. This CDR3 is CATSTGFYGYTF.

The chain is built from TRBV7-6 and TRBJ1-6; the TCRdb call, TRBD1, lacks DNA for checking. The CDR3 covers 14 residues. The V gene's germline CDR1 is SGHVS and CDR2 FNYEAQ. The CDR3 loop is CASSLTGTDSPLHF.

The genes are TRBV7-9 and TRBJ2-7. This CDR3 is 13 amino acids long. Germline CDR1 reads SEHNR; CDR2 reads FQNEAQ (reference sequence). This chain's CDR3 is CASGWGSSYEQYF.

The rearrangement joins TRBV2 to TRBJ2-5; checking the TCRdb D call of TRBD2 is not possible without DNA. Germline CDR1 is SNHLY and CDR2 is FYNNEI. This CDR3 has 14 amino acids. CDR3 protein: CAKTSGGLQETQYF.

This chain joins TRBV5-1 and TRBJ2-5; TCRdb selects TRBD2, and the lack of DNA leaves this call unchecked. The CDR3 is made up of 16 amino acids. Germline V gene data show CDR1 as SGHRS and CDR2 as YFSETQ. The CDR3 sequence is CASSLGGGVYQETQYF.

The CDR3 loop is CASLGHPGSYEQYF. The chain is built from TRBV10-1 and TRBJ2-7; TCRdb's D call of TRBD1 is untestable without DNA. Germline V CDR1 and CDR2: WNHNN, SYGVQD (reference sequence). This CDR3 has 14 residues.

V gene TRBV19 combines with J gene TRBJ2-7. This CDR3 contains 13 residues. The germline V gene encodes CDR1 LNHDA and CDR2 SQIVND (reference sequence). The CDR3 sequence: CASSIGTSYEQYF. Full variable domain (rest looked up from reference TRBV19 and TRBJ2-7): DGGITQSPKYLFRKEGQNVTLSCEQNLNHDAMYWYRQDPGQGLRLIYYSQIVNDFQKGDIAEGYSVSREKKESFPLTVTSAQKNPTAFYLCASSIGTSYEQYFGPGTRLTVT.

V and J are TRBV20-1 and TRBJ2-5; TCRdb proposes TRBD1, but this gene call is untestable without DNA. This CDR3 region has 13 residues. Germline CDR1 is DFQATT and CDR2 is SNEGSKA (reference sequence). CDR3 loop: CSAQNTGEETQYF.

The chain joins TRBV12-3 or TRBV12-4 to TRBJ2-7. The CDR3 runs to 13 residues. CDR3 amino acids: CASSWGDSDEQYF.

The chain has TRBV20-1 and TRBJ1-5; the TCRdb call, TRBD1, lacks DNA for checking. The CDR3 totals 14 residues. Germline CDR1 DFQATT, CDR2 SNEGSKA (reference sequence). Here the CDR3 reads CSARPGGLNQPQHF.

This chain uses TRBV4-1 with TRBJ2-7. The CDR3 covers 14 residues. Germline lookup yields CDR1 MGHRA and CDR2 YSYEKL. CDR3 in amino acids: CASSLKYGDYEQYF.

The chain uses TRBV2 and TRBJ2-3; TCRdb lists TRBD1, though no DNA is available to test this call. The CDR3 covers 15 residues. In germline, CDR1 is SNHLY, CDR2 FYNNEI. CDR3: CASIPGRGSTDTQYF.

The genes are TRBV13 and TRBJ2-7; TCRdb's D call, TRBD1, is unchecked because there is no DNA. Germline CDR1 and CDR2: PRHDT and FYEKMQ (reference sequence). CDR3 size: 14 residues. CDR3 sequence: CASSLAGRPYEQYF.

The chain is built from TRBV2 and TRBJ2-5. Germline V CDR1 and CDR2: SNHLY, FYNNEI. This CDR3 spans 13 amino acids. Here the CDR3 reads CATKGGAEETQYF.

The rearrangement uses TRBV12-3 or TRBV12-4 and TRBJ2-7; checking the TCRdb D call of TRBD1 is not possible without DNA. The CDR3 consists of 14 residues. The CDR3 protein is CASSFAITGFEQYF.

The chain joins TRBV6-1 to TRBJ2-1; TCRdb's D call of TRBD1 is untestable without DNA. The CDR3 totals 14 residues. Germline values: CDR1 MNHNS, CDR2 SASEGT. This chain's CDR3 is CASSGRTGTNEQFF.